The 16 T cell receptor beta chains below all came from one sample that was sequenced in a study of blood T cell repertoires in COVID-19. Method: immunoSEQ multiplex PCR; TCRdb's copy keeps in-frame clones and lacks some. Of 140,000 or so clones in the sample, around 87% are singletons; the top ten hold approximately 10%. Sequences were obtained from PBMCs or T cells enriched from blood (not recorded which). The receptors were gathered from a man in his 60s who had recovered from COVID-19.

This clone has a handful of counts. The chain joins TRBV7-6 to TRBJ1-1; 7 nucleotides align to TRBD1. The germline gives CDR1 SGHVS, CDR2 FNYEAQ. Losses at the gene ends were 1 base for V and 2 bases for J; bases not matched to a gene: 1. The CDR3 covers 14 residues. The CDR3: CASSLGTGNTEAFF. CDR3 DNA: TGTGCCAGCAGCTTAGGGACAGGAAACACTGAAGCTTTCTTT.

The gene calls are TRBV7-8 and TRBJ2-3; tentative D call: TRBD1 (6 bases). The CDR3 covers 15 residues. V dropped 4 bases and J dropped 3 bases, with 14 bases sitting between them. Germline loops: CDR1 SGHVS, CDR2 FQNEAQ. The CDR3: CASSYLQGRTDTQYF. CDR3 nucleotides: TGTGCCAGCAGCTACTTACAGGGCAGGACAGATACGCAGTATTTT.

The J gene is TRBJ2-1, the V gene TRBV27; the D gene is possibly TRBD2 (5 bases). The CDR3 is 9 amino acids. The germline V gene encodes CDR1 MNHEY and CDR2 SMNVEV (reference sequence). Trimming took 7 bases from V and 14 from J, leaving 9 bases between them. CDR3 nucleotides: TGTGCCAGCAAGGAGGAGGAGTTCTTC. This codes for CASKEEEFF.

The chain has TRBV11-3 and TRBJ2-1, with 10 bases fitting TRBD2. V lost 3 bases and J lost 0; bases outside the gene matches: 5. Germline CDR1 and CDR2: SGHNT and YENEEA. The CDR3 loop spans 17 amino acids. CDR3 amino acids: CASSLGLAGDSYNEQFF. CDR3 coding DNA: TGTGCCAGCAGCTTGGGTCTAGCGGGGGACTCCTACAATGAGCAGTTCTTC.

V gene TRBV5-1 combines with J gene TRBJ1-4; 9 positions match TRBD1. The CDR3 runs to 16 residues. In germline, CDR1 is SGHRS, CDR2 YFSETQ. V shed 0 bases and J 8 bases; nucleotides not matched to a gene: 8. The CDR3 DNA reads as TGCGCCAGCAGCTTGGCCGGGACAGGGCGGTTCGAAAAACTGTTTTTT. Translated: CASSLAGTGRFEKLFF.

Here the CDR3 reads CASSWYRDSGNQPQHF. In DNA form, the CDR3 reads TGTGCCAGCAGTTGGTACCGGGACAGCGGCAATCAGCCCCAGCATTTT. The chain uses TRBV6-5 and TRBJ1-5; TRBD1 matches 7 bases. The CDR3 contains 16 residues. With 4 bases clipped from V and 2 bases from J, the junction kept 8 bases outside the gene matches. The germline V gene encodes CDR1 MNHEY and CDR2 SVGAGI.

The rearrangement links TRBV30 to TRBJ2-5; D not certain. This CDR3 spans 12 amino acids. Trimming shortened V by 4 bases and J by 5 bases, and 11 bases separated the two germline ends. The germline CDR1 and CDR2 sequences are GTSNPN and SVGIG (reference sequence). The CDR3 region has the DNA TGTGCCTGGACAGCCCGGCGGGAGACCCAGTACTTC. It specifies CAWTARRETQYF. The whole variable domain, remainder taken from reference TRBV30 and TRBJ2-5, is SQTIHQWPATLVQPVGSPLSLECTVEGTSNPNLYWYRQAAGRGLQLLFYSVGIGQISSEVPQNLSASRPQDRQFILSSKKLLLSDSGFYLCAWTARRETQYFGPGTRLLVL.

The V and J genes are TRBV27 and TRBJ2-3; 9 bases match TRBD2. CDR3 length: 15 residues. Germline V gives CDR1 MNHEY, CDR2 SMNVEV (reference sequence). With 5 bases clipped from V and 9 bases from J, the junction kept 12 bases outside the gene matches. In DNA, the CDR3 is TGTGCCAGCAGTCCACTAGCGGGCGGCCGAGCAACGCAGTATTTT. It is translated as CASSPLAGGRATQYF.

The genes are TRBV5-8 and TRBJ1-1; 7 nucleotides agree with TRBD1. Per the germline V gene, CDR1 is SGHTS and CDR2 is YDEGEE. Trimming removed 4 bases from V and 10 bases from J; junction bases left unmatched: 7. CDR3 length: 12 amino acids. CDR3 nucleotides: TGTGCCAGCAGCGGGGACAGTGGCTTAGCTTTCTTT. Amino acids: CASSGDSGLAFF.

The chain couples TRBV15 to TRBJ2-2; TRBD1 matches 7 bases. The CDR3 loop spans 14 amino acids. The junction had 7 bases not matched to a gene; V was cut back by 8 bases and J by 4 bases. CDR1 is LNHNV and CDR2 is YYDKDF in the germline V gene (reference sequence). The CDR3 nucleotides are TGTGCCACCGAAAAGGGACAGTCCACCGGGGAGCTGTTTTTT. It yields the protein CATEKGQSTGELFF.

CDR3: CASTGQGTNTEAFF. For the CDR3, the DNA is TGTGCCAGCACTGGACAGGGGACGAACACTGAAGCTTTCTTT. The chain links TRBV5-4 to TRBJ1-1; 9 nucleotides agree with TRBD1. The germline gives CDR1 SGHNT, CDR2 YYREEE (reference sequence). The CDR3 has 14 residues. The V and J ends lost 6 bases and 1 base, in that order; junction bases with no gene match: 4.

A few counts support this clone. This chain links TRBV6-4 with TRBJ2-7, with 8 nucleotides matching TRBD2. V shed 2 bases, J shed 5 bases, and the junction held 2 bases outside the gene matches. This CDR3 spans 13 amino acids. From germline, CDR1 is MRHNA and CDR2 SNTAGT. The CDR3 here is CASSDLAGHEQYF. The CDR3 DNA follows: TGTGCCAGCAGTGACCTAGCGGGCCACGAGCAGTACTTC.

The J gene is TRBJ2-3, the V gene TRBV27; 9 bases line up with TRBD1. Germline-derived CDR1 and CDR2 are MNHEY and SMNVEV (reference sequence). The CDR3 is made up of 17 amino acids. V dropped 1 base and J dropped 1; count of bases not matched to a gene: 6. The CDR3 DNA reads TGTGCCAGCAGTTTATTGGAGACAGGGGGGGGCACAGATACGCAGTATTTT. Its translation is CASSLLETGGGTDTQYF.

The CDR3 coding sequence is TGCGCCAGCAGCCAAGGGGGCGGGGCCTATGGCTACACCTTC. Translation: CASSQGGGAYGYTF. The chain has TRBV4-1 and TRBJ1-2, with D possibly matching TRBD1 (5 bases). Deletions cut 1 base from V and 4 bases from J, with 10 bases between. Germline CDR1 MGHRA, CDR2 YSYEKL. The CDR3 is 14 amino acids.

This clone has a handful of counts. The V gene is TRBV5-1, the J gene TRBJ1-1; 9 nucleotides match TRBD1. Per the germline V gene, CDR1 is SGHRS and CDR2 is YFSETQ. The CDR3 runs to 13 residues. The ends lost 3 bases at V and 8 bases at J; junction bases unmatched: 5. The CDR3 DNA is TGCGCCAGCAGCTCTAAGACAGGGGGAGAAGCTTTCTTT. It encodes CASSSKTGGEAFF.

The V and J genes are TRBV5-6 and TRBJ1-4, with a tentative D call TRBD1 (5 bases). The CDR3 is 16 residues long. V shed 0 bases and J shed 0 bases, with 9 bases lying between them. CDR1 is SGHDT and CDR2 is YYEEEE in the germline V gene. CDR3 sequence reads: CASSLVGASTNEKLFF. CDR3 nucleotides: TGTGCCAGCAGCTTGGTAGGGGCGTCAACTAATGAAAAACTGTTTTTT.